This T cell receptor beta chain was obtained from a study of blood T cell repertoires in COVID-19 (dated by TCRdb to the early 2020s). About the investigation overall: Samples covering the acute and convalescent phases of COVID-19 were provided by collaborators in the United States, Italy and Spain. The prospective study material was composed of cDNA or gDNA derived from T cells, B-cell-depleted T cells, or PBMCs. Deeply sampled blood TCRbeta repertoires from subjects exposed to, actively infected with, or recovered from COVID-19 were included in the dataset. The repertoires were made available in a free public database intended to serve as a resource for research on the immune response to SARS-CoV-2. The samples were drawn from the first 160 participants of the ongoing ImmuneRACE study and from 950 to 1,500 subjects provided by 6 global collaborators. Nearly every sample came with metadata listing a de-identified subject ID, COVID-19 status, age in years and sex. HLA class I and class II types, where available, came from metadata supplied by the sample provider rather than from assay-based typing. Findings and caveats that apply to the study as a whole: How much clinical and demographic metadata was included differed by source and by participant, and the metadata was provided uncurated.

V sheds 6 bases and J sheds 1 base, leaving 19 bases between their ends. The germline V gene yields SGHTA for CDR1 and FQGNSA for CDR2. The CDR3, cysteine through phenylalanine, is 16 amino acids long. Left in the record is the CDR3 DNA by itself, 48 bases read in frame from the first base. The immunoSEQ Assay, a bias-controlled multiplex PCR, was used to amplify TCRbeta CDR3 regions from genomic DNA. From the authors' description of their analysis: Nucleated cell counts per sample were estimated from amplification of reference gene primers within the assay. To quantify the absolute abundance of each unique TCRbeta CDR3 rearrangement, sequence reads were collapsed and filtered. Productive Simpson clonality was computed per sample as the square root of Simpson's diversity index over productive rearrangements. The table comes from immuneACCESS by way of TCRdb, which keeps in-frame sequences with V and J called. Part of the clones is missing from these tables; in studies checked, under half for an unresolved V gene and the rest for unknown reasons. The D gene and trimming were derived from the DNA, and the V and J assignments and clone size from that table. Recorded for this sample are approximately 320,000 clones; under 95% of them occurred a single time. Of the sample, around 2.5% is held by the ten largest clones.

Comments on this clone: This clone's antigen is unknown. Base qualities are not provided; no much larger clone lies one nucleotide away.

In the prospective study, participants were about 18 to 95 years old, resided in about 25 geographic areas of the United States, and were enrolled through a virtual design. In the prospective study, cohorts were assigned on the basis of participant-reported clinical history obtained from a screening survey and a study questionnaire. For ImmuneRACE Cohort 3, a participant was defined as recovered based on two consecutive negative NP/OP PCR tests, clearance by a healthcare professional, or resolution of symptoms. Mobile phlebotomists in the prospective study collected whole blood, serum and a nasopharyngeal or oropharyngeal swab from every participant. Prospective study participants could optionally give additional blood draws and questionnaires over an approximately 2-month period. Before DNA extraction, prospective study blood samples were shipped either frozen or at room temperature.

Sequencing was performed on PBMCs or T cells enriched from blood (not recorded which). The V and J genes are TRBV7-2 and TRBJ2-7; tentative D gene TRBD1, with 5 bases matching. The receptor was isolated from a man in his sixties who had recovered from COVID-19. The DNA sequence is given as TGTGCCAGCAGATTAACGGCGCAGGGTAGGTCCTACGAGCAGTACTTC. The resulting protein is CASRLTAQGRSYEQYF. The full variable domain, completed from the reference TRBV7-2 and TRBJ2-7 proteins outside the CDR3, reads GAGVSQSPSNKVTEKGKDVELRCDPISGHTALYWYRQSLGQGLEFLIYFQGNSAPDKSGLPSDRFSAERTGGSVSTLTIQRTQQEDSAVYLCASRLTAQGRSYEQYFGPGTRLTVT.